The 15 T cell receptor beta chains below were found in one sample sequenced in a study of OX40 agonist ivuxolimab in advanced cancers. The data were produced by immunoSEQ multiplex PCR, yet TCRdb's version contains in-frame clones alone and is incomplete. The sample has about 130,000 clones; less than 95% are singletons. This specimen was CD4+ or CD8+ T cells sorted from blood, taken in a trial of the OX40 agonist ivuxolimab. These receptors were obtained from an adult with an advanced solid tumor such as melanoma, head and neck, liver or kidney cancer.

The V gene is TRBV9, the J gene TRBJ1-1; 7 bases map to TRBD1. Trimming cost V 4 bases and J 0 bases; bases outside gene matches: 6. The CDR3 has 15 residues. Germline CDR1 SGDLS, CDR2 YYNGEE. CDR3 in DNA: TGTGCCAGCAGCCCCCAGACAGGGATGAACACTGAAGCTTTCTTT. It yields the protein CASSPQTGMNTEAFF.

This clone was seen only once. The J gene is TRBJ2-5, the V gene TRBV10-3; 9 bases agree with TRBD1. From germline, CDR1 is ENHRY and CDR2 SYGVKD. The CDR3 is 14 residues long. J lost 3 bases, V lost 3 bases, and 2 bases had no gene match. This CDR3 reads CAISDRDREETQYF. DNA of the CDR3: TGTGCCATCAGTGACCGGGACAGGGAAGAGACCCAGTACTTC.

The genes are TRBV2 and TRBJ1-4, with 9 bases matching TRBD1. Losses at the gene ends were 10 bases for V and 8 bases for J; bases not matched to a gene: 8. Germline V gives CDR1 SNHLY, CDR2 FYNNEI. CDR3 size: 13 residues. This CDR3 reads CATARDRVEKLFF. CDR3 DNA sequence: TGTGCCACTGCCCGGGACAGGGTGGAAAAACTGTTTTTT.

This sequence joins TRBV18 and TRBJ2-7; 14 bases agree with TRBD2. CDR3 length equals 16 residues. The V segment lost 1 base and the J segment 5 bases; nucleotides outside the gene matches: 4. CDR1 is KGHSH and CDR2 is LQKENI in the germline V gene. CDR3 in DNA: TGTGCCAGCTCACCACGGGGACTAGCGGGAGACCACGAGCAGTACTTC. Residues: CASSPRGLAGDHEQYF.

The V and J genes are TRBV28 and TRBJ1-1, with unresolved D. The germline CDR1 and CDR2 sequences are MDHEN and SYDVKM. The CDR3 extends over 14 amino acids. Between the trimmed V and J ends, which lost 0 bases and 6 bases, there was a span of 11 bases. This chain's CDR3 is CASSLWVSVAEAFF. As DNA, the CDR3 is TGTGCCAGCAGTTTATGGGTGTCAGTAGCTGAAGCTTTCTTT. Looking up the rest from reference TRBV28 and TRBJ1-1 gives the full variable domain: DVKVTQSSRYLVKRTGEKVFLECVQDMDHENMFWYRQDPGLGLRLIYFSYDVKMKEKGDIPEGYSVSREKKERFSLILESASTNQTSMYLCASSLWVSVAEAFFGQGTRLTVV.

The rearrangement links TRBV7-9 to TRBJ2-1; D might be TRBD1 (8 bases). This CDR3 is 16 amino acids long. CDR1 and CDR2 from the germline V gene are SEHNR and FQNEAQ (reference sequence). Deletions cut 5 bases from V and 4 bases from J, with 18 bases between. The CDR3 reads CASSPGGQGSYNEQFF. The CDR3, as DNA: TGTGCCAGCAGCCCGGGAGGACAGGGCTCATACAATGAGCAGTTCTTC.

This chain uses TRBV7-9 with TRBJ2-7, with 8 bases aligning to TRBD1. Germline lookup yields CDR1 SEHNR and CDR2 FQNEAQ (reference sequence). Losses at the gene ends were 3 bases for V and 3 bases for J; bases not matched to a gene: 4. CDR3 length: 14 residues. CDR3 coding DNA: TGTGCCAGCAGCTTGGCAGGGGGCAGCTACGAGCAGTACTTC. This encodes CASSLAGGSYEQYF. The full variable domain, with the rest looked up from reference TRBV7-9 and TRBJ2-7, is DTGVSQNPRHKITKRGQNVTFRCDPISEHNRLYWYRQTLGQGPEFLTYFQNEAQLEKSRLLSDRFSAERPKGSFSTLEIQRTEQGDSAMYLCASSLAGGSYEQYFGPGTRLTVT.

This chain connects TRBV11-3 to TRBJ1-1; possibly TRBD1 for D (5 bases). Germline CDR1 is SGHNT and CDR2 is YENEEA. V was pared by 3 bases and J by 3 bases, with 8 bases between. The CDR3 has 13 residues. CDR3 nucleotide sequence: TGTGCCAGCAGCTTGACAGTGGACACTGAAGCTTTCTTT. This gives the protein CASSLTVDTEAFF.

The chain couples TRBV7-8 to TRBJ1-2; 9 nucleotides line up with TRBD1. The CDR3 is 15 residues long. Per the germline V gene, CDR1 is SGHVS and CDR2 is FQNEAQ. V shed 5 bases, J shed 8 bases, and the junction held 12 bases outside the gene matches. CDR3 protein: CASSGGQGEYLGYTF. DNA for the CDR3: TGTGCCAGCAGCGGGGGACAGGGAGAATATTTAGGCTACACCTTC.

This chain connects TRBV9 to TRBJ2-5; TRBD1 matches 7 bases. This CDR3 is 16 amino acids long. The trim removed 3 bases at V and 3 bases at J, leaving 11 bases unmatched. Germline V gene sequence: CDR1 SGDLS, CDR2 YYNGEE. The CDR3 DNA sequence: TGTGCCAGCAGCGGCAGAGGGGGCAGCCTTAAAGAGACCCAGTACTTC. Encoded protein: CASSGRGGSLKETQYF.

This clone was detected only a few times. CDR3 sequence (DNA): TGTGCCAGCAGCTCCAGCTCCGCCCAGGCCCAGCATTTT. This sequence encodes CASSSSSAQAQHF. This chain links TRBV7-2 with TRBJ1-5; D is ambiguous. CDR1 is SGHTA, CDR2 FQGNSA, per germline. This CDR3 is built from 13 residues. V lost 4 bases, J lost 11 bases, and 15 bases lay in between.

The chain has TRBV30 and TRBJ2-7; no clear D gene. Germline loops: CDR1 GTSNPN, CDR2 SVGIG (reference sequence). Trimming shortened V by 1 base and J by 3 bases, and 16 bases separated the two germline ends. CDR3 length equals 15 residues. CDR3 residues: CAWSAPLNGLYEQYF. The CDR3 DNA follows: TGTGCCTGGAGTGCTCCCTTAAATGGGCTCTACGAGCAGTACTTC. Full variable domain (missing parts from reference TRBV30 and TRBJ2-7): SQTIHQWPATLVQPVGSPLSLECTVEGTSNPNLYWYRQAAGRGLQLLFYSVGIGQISSEVPQNLSASRPQDRQFILSSKKLLLSDSGFYLCAWSAPLNGLYEQYFGPGTRLTVT.

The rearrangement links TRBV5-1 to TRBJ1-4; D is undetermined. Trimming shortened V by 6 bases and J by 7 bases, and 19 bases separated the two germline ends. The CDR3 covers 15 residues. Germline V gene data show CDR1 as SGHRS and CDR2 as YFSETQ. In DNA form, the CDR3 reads TGCGCCAGCACCCCAGCAGGCCGTTACGGTGAAAAACTGTTTTTT. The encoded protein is CASTPAGRYGEKLFF.

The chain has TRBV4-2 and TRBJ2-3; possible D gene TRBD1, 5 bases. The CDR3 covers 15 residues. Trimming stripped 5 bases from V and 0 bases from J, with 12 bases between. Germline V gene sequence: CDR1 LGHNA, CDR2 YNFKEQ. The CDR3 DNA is TGTGCCAGCAGCAGACCAAGGGGTAGCACAGATACGCAGTATTTT. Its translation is CASSRPRGSTDTQYF.

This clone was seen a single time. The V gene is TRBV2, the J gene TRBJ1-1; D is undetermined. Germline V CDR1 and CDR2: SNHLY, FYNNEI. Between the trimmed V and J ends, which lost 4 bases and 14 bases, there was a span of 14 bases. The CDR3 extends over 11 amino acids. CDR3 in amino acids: CASSGREMLFF. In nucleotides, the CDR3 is TGTGCCAGCAGTGGTAGGGAAATGTTGTTCTTT.